The T cell receptor (beta chain) described here comes from a study of chemoradiotherapy in HPV16-positive cancers. Study-wide background: Functional T-cell assays on a couple of HPV16-positive patients' cells defined candidate HPV-specific clones and common TCR motifs.

Measured with immunoSEQ multiplex PCR; TCRdb has only the in-frame clones, and not every one. The sample lists 19,000 or so clones; roughly 90% were seen once. Samples were taken several times over chemoradiotherapy. Germline CDR1 is MNHEY and CDR2 is SMNVEV (reference sequence). The CDR3 consists of 13 residues. Trimming took off 5 bases at V and 4 bases at J, with 11 bases between the two ends. The material was blood, obtained from a patient who underwent chemoradiotherapy. This sequence joins TRBV27 and TRBJ1-2; D might be TRBD1 (6 bases). The source of this sequence is a human donor with HPV-associated anogenital cancer. CDR3 bases: TGTGCCAGCAGTGGGGGGCTTGGCTATGGCTACACCTTC. The encoded protein is CASSGGLGYGYTF.